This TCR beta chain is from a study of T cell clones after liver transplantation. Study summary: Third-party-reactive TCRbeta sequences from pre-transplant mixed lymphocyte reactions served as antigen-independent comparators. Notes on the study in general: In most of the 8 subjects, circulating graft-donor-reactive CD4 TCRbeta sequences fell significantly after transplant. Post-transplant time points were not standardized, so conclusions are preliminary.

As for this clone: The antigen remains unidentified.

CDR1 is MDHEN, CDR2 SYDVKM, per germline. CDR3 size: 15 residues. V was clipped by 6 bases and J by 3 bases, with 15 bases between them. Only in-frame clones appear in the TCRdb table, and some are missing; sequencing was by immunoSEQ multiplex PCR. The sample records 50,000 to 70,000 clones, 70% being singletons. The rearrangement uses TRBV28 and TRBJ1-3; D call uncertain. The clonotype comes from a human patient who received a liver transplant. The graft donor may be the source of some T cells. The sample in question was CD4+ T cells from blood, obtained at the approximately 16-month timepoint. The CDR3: CASREAAAGGNTIYF. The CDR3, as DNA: TGTGCCAGCAGGGAGGCGGCTGCTGGTGGAAACACCATATATTTT.